The present entry profiles one TCR beta chain with its context. This sample is part of a study of blood T cell repertoires in COVID-19. The wider study: Collection of acute and convalescent COVID-19 samples took place in the United States, Italy and Spain.

As processed by the authors: The assay estimated nucleated cells by amplifying reference gene primers. Assay used: immunoSEQ multiplex PCR; TCRdb lists only in-frame clones, some missing. V and J calls and clone size follow that table, whereas D and trimming were derived from the DNA. This table holds roughly 260,000 clones, around 89% found once. This CDR3 contains 19 residues. The V end was cut by 0 bases, the J end by 0 bases, with 15 bases between. Germline V gives CDR1 MNHEY, CDR2 SMNVEV (reference sequence). Sequencing was done on a sample of peripheral blood. This clonotype was obtained from a man between 60 and 75 years old who had recovered from COVID-19. The rearrangement joins TRBV27 to TRBJ1-6; D is perhaps TRBD1 (6 bases). Here the CDR3 reads CASSLSGVGTRSYNSPLHF. CDR3 in DNA: TGTGCCAGCAGTTTATCGGGAGTGGGGACACGCTCCTATAATTCACCCCTCCACTTT.